The 22 T cell receptor beta chains given below trace back to one sample, sequenced in a study of cytomegalovirus exposure and HLA in healthy donors. The PCR was carried out with 60 Vbeta primers and 13 Jbeta primers. Profiling relied on immunoSEQ multiplex PCR, and the TCRdb table lists in-frame clones only, not all of them. In the table there are 90,000 to 110,000 clones, about an eighth of which are singletons. Sequencing was done on a sample of PBMCs. Receptor source: a man in his forties or fifties in good health and CMV-seropositive.

This clone was picked up a small number of times. This rearrangement joins TRBV27 to TRBJ2-6; tentative D call: TRBD1 (6 bases). V lost 6 bases, J lost 0 bases, and 12 bases lay in between. The CDR3 sequence is 16 residues long. Per germline, CDR1 MNHEY and CDR2 SMNVEV (reference sequence). This CDR3 reads CASRGQTYSGANVLTF. Here the CDR3 DNA reads TGTGCCAGCAGAGGACAGACCTACTCTGGGGCCAACGTCCTGACTTTC.

This clone has a handful of counts. The rearrangement joins TRBV6-1 to TRBJ2-5, with 11 bases matching TRBD2. This CDR3 has 15 amino acids. The trim removed 5 bases at V and 5 bases at J, leaving 7 bases unmatched. The germline CDR1 and CDR2 sequences are MNHNS and SASEGT. In DNA form, the CDR3 reads TGTGCCAGCAGTATACTAGCGGGAGAGACCGAGACCCAGTACTTC. The encoded protein is CASSILAGETETQYF.

This clone has only a few counts. The sample carries other DNA sequences with the same CDR3. This chain uses TRBV6-6 with TRBJ2-7, with 10 bases lining up with TRBD1. Trimming at V came to 0 bases and at J to 1 base, leaving 3 bases not matched to a gene. The CDR3 consists of 16 residues. CDR1 is MNHNY and CDR2 is SVGAGI in the germline V gene (reference sequence). The CDR3 spells CASSYSRTGGSYEQYF. CDR3 coding DNA: TGTGCCAGCAGTTACTCGAGGACAGGGGGTTCCTACGAGCAGTACTTC.

The chain employs TRBV9 and TRBJ2-1, with 7 bases fitting TRBD2. CDR3 size: 14 residues. CDR1 and CDR2 from the germline V gene are SGDLS and YYNGEE. J was trimmed by 1 base and V by 3 bases; bases with no gene match: 1. The CDR3 loop reads CASSAGRSYNEQFF. The CDR3 DNA sequence: TGTGCCAGCAGCGCCGGGAGGTCCTACAATGAGCAGTTCTTC.

The gene calls are TRBV6-5 and TRBJ2-7, with TRBD2 matching 11 bases. The germline V gene encodes CDR1 MNHEY and CDR2 SVGAGI. V was pared by 0 bases and J by 4 bases, with 5 bases of the junction left unmatched. The CDR3 runs 16 residues. The CDR3, as DNA: TGTGCCAGCAGTTACTCGAGTACTAGCGGGAGATACGAGCAGTACTTC. This encodes CASSYSSTSGRYEQYF.

This clone came up a few times. The gene calls are TRBV23-1 and TRBJ2-7; 9 bases fit TRBD1. TRBV23-1 is annotated as an ORF whose role is uncertain. Losses at the gene ends were 7 bases for V and 3 bases for J; bases not matched to a gene: 13. This CDR3 is 16 amino acids long. The CDR3 is CASTPTGTGKFYEQYF. Written as DNA, the CDR3 is TGCGCCAGCACCCCTACCGGGACAGGGAAGTTCTACGAGCAGTACTTC.

This clone was counted a few times. CDR3 protein: CASTRLAGVSDEQFF. DNA of the CDR3: TGTGCCAGCACCCGACTAGCGGGAGTTAGCGATGAGCAGTTCTTC. The gene calls are TRBV6-1 and TRBJ2-1; 12 bases match TRBD2. CDR3 size: 15 residues. V gave up 7 bases and J gave up 8 bases; unmatched junction bases: 9. Germline CDR1 reads MNHNS; CDR2 reads SASEGT.

This chain connects TRBV10-1 to TRBJ2-3, with 7 nucleotides matching TRBD1. This CDR3 region has 15 residues. The germline V gene has CDR1 WNHNN and CDR2 SYGVQD (reference sequence). Unmatched junction bases numbered 7, after V lost 0 bases and J lost 7 bases. CDR3 sequence (DNA): TGCGCCAGCAGTGAGTCAGGGACAGCAGCCTATACGCAGTATTTT. Protein sequence: CASSESGTAAYTQYF.

At least ten counts were recorded for this clone. The chain uses TRBV4-3 and TRBJ2-5, with 8 bases fitting TRBD1. The CDR3 totals 16 residues. CDR1 and CDR2 (germline): LGHNA, YSLEER. V trimming: 4 bases; J trimming: 4 bases; junction bases outside the gene matches: 11. Written as DNA, the CDR3 is TGCGCCAGCAGCCTCGATCGGACAGGGTGGGGAGAGACCCAGTACTTC. Its translation: CASSLDRTGWGETQYF.

This clone was found a few times. The chain employs TRBV5-4 and TRBJ2-1; 7 bases agree with TRBD2. V lost 4 bases to trimming and J lost 7 bases; unmatched junction nucleotides: 11. Germline CDR1 reads SGHNT; CDR2 reads YYREEE (reference sequence). The CDR3 loop spans 15 amino acids. DNA of the CDR3: TGTGCCAGCAGCCCTACGATAGCCGGGAGGAATGAGCAGTTCTTC. It yields the protein CASSPTIAGRNEQFF. The full variable domain, rest sourced from reference TRBV5-4 and TRBJ2-1, is ETGVTQSPTHLIKTRGQQVTLRCSSQSGHNTVSWYQQALGQGPQFIFQYYREEENGRGNFPPRFSGLQFPNYSSELNVNALELDDSALYLCASSPTIAGRNEQFFGPGTRLTVL.

This clone was picked up a small number of times. The chain is built from TRBV6-5 and TRBJ2-7, with D maybe TRBD1 (6 bases). Between the trimmed V and J ends, which lost 2 bases and 3 bases, there was a span of 14 bases. Germline CDR1 is MNHEY and CDR2 is SVGAGI. The CDR3 is 15 amino acids. In DNA, the CDR3 is TGTGCCAGCAGTTACGCCGACAGGTCCGGCTACGAGCAGTACTTC. Its protein product is CASSYADRSGYEQYF.

This chain uses TRBV5-1 with TRBJ2-1; D is ambiguous. Trimming shortened V by 0 bases and J by 4 bases, and 5 bases separated the two germline ends. The CDR3 loop spans 13 amino acids. In germline, CDR1 is SGHRS, CDR2 YFSETQ. This CDR3 is CASSLAFYNEQFF. The CDR3 region has the DNA TGCGCCAGCAGCTTGGCATTTTACAATGAGCAGTTCTTC.

Comments on this clone: At one boundary the junction diverges from the germline segment, which might be a read error. The rearrangement joins TRBV28 to TRBJ2-1; a possible D gene is TRBD2 (7 bases). The CDR3 is made up of 13 amino acids. Per the germline V gene, CDR1 is MDHEN and CDR2 is SYDVKM. The CDR3: CASSLSAGARYVF. CDR3 bases: TGTGCCAGCAGTTTATCCGCGGGGGCCCGTTACGTCTTC.

The chain couples TRBV6-5 to TRBJ2-5; D not certain. CDR3 size: 13 residues. The germline V and J ends were trimmed by 2 bases and 5 bases, with 9 bases remaining between them. The germline CDR1 and CDR2 sequences are MNHEY and SVGAGI. CDR3 DNA sequence: TGTGCCAGCAGTTACAAAGGAGCTGAGACCCAGTACTTC. Translated: CASSYKGAETQYF.

In its sample, this clone was seen a few times. The DNA for the CDR3 is TGCGCCAGCAGCCAGGGAGAAAAGTGGGAGACCCAGTACTTC. This codes for CASSQGEKWETQYF. The chain carries TRBV4-1 and TRBJ2-5; D possibly corresponds to TRBD2 (5 bases). The ends were cut back, 3 bases at V and 5 bases at J, with 13 bases in the middle. The CDR3 covers 14 residues. Germline V CDR1 and CDR2: MGHRA, YSYEKL.

This clone has more than one count but fewer than ten. The chain is built from TRBV7-9 and TRBJ2-2; TRBD1 might be the D (5 bases). Germline assignment: CDR1 SEHNR and CDR2 FQNEAQ (reference sequence). V dropped 6 bases and J dropped 4 bases, with 6 bases sitting between them. The CDR3 is 12 residues long. The CDR3 spells CASRGVTGELFF. The DNA of the CDR3 is TGTGCCAGCAGAGGGGTCACCGGGGAGCTGTTTTTT.

The chain combines TRBV5-1 with TRBJ2-1, with 7 bases matching TRBD2. Germline values: CDR1 SGHRS, CDR2 YFSETQ. There are 16 residues in the CDR3. V gave up 0 bases and J gave up 5 bases; unmatched junction bases: 8. CDR3: CASSLDSTSRHNEQFF. Here the CDR3 DNA reads TGCGCCAGCAGCTTGGACTCGACTAGCAGACACAATGAGCAGTTCTTC.

The chain uses TRBV5-1 and TRBJ1-2; D unclear. The CDR3 spans 15 residues. Trimming took 0 bases from V and 0 from J, leaving 9 bases between them. Looked up from germline, CDR1 is SGHRS and CDR2 is YFSETQ. The DNA for the CDR3 is TGCGCCAGCAGCTTGGGGCAGAACCCTAACTATGGCTACACCTTC. Residues: CASSLGQNPNYGYTF.

Turning to this clone: The sample holds other DNA sequences that translate to the same CDR3. The chain is built from TRBV6-1 and TRBJ2-7; D ambiguous. Germline V gives CDR1 MNHNS, CDR2 SASEGT. CDR3 length: 14 residues. V lost 6 bases and J 2 bases, leaving 14 bases between the germline ends. The DNA for the CDR3 is TGTGCCAGCAGGCGGCGTGAGGTTCCCTACGAGCAGTACTTC. Translation: CASRRREVPYEQYF.

V and J are TRBV5-6 and TRBJ2-1; perhaps TRBD1 as D (5 bases). The CDR3 runs to 15 residues. The V end lost 0 bases, the J end lost 8 bases, and 15 bases lay between the germline ends. Germline CDR1 and CDR2: SGHDT and YYEEEE. CDR3 residues: CASSLEIGRTYEQFF. CDR3 DNA sequence: TGTGCCAGCAGCTTGGAGATCGGCAGGACATATGAGCAGTTCTTC.

The chain uses TRBV5-4 and TRBJ2-1; D is unclear. CDR3 length: 16 residues. Germline CDR1 and CDR2: SGHNT and YYREEE (reference sequence). V shed 2 bases and J shed 4 bases, with 16 bases lying between them. The CDR3 coding sequence is TGTGCCAGCAGCTTAAATACGGGTGGAATTTACAATGAGCAGTTCTTC. It encodes CASSLNTGGIYNEQFF.

This clone was observed a few times. The chain links TRBV6-5 to TRBJ1-6; no definite D call. The CDR3 is made up of 13 amino acids. Trimming removed 5 bases from V and 5 bases from J, with 7 bases in between. The germline CDR1 and CDR2 sequences are MNHEY and SVGAGI. The CDR3 region has the DNA TGTGCCAGCAGTCTATACCATAATTCACCCCTCCACTTT. Translation: CASSLYHNSPLHF.